Detailed here is one T cell receptor beta chain. This sample was taken from a study of identical twins. TCRdb recomputed calls from the 5' RACE reads with MiXCR, one row per CDR3 protein. The sample gives 200,000 to 250,000 distinct CDR3 sequences, 11% to 15% of which show up once; approximately 8.8% is in the top ten. V lost 7 bases and J 6 bases, leaving 19 bases between the germline ends. This CDR3 contains 14 residues. The V gene's germline CDR1 is DFQATT and CDR2 SNEGSKA (reference sequence). The J gene is TRBJ2-1, the V gene TRBV20-1; D perhaps matches TRBD1 (6 bases). This TCR derives from a young woman in good health. The sequenced sample was memory (CD45RO+) T cells sorted from blood. This CDR3 is CSVDTGNLRNEQFF. The CDR3 region has the DNA TGCAGTGTCGATACAGGGAATCTTCGCAATGAGCAGTTCTTC.